This entry is about one T cell receptor beta chain. The antigen remains undetermined. With 4 bases clipped from V and 9 bases from J, the junction kept 11 bases outside the gene matches. CDR1 and CDR2 from the germline V gene are PRHDT and FYEKMQ (reference sequence). The CDR3 consists of 15 residues. This entry is derived from a study of T cell repertoires in cytomegalovirus infection. Study at large: The public TCR beta signatures pointed to both CMV infection and matching HLA type.

Study conclusions and caveats: Dominant in the ex vivo response were TCR beta clonotypes restricted by HLA-C and specific for CMV. Summed frequency of shared TCR beta families picked out CMV carriers who also had the relevant HLA.

TCRdb fed the reads into MiXCR, producing one record per CDR3 protein. The sample lists 150,000 to 200,000 distinct CDR3 sequences, about a sixth occurring once. V gene TRBV13 combines with J gene TRBJ2-1; 8 positions agree with TRBD1. The receptor was isolated from a human donor in good health (CMV status not recorded). Some clones in this sample may be carry-over from other donors' samples. Sample: CD8+ T cells from PBMCs. The CDR3 region has the DNA TGTGCCAGCAGCTCCCGGGACAGGCATCTCGGTGAGCAGTTCTTC. Protein: CASSSRDRHLGEQFF.